One sample yielded the 25 T cell receptor beta chains listed below, sequenced in a study of identical twins. Each CDR3 protein is one row after TCRdb ran MiXCR on the 5' RACE reads. The table records 1,800,000 or so distinct CDR3 sequences, around 33% of them present only once. Sequences were obtained from cord blood. These receptor sequences come from a newborn girl in good health.

The chain couples TRBV7-2 to TRBJ2-7, with a possible D match to TRBD2 (7 bases). The CDR3 length is 15 residues. V lost 4 bases to trimming and J lost 2 bases, with 15 bases between them. Germline values: CDR1 SGHTA, CDR2 FQGNSA. The CDR3 coding sequence is TGTGCCAGCAGCTCGGCTAGAGGGGGGGCCTACGAGCAGTACTTC. Its translation: CASSSARGGAYEQYF.

A single count supports this clonotype. The junction does not match germline at one end; this may be a read error. V usage is TRBV12-3 or TRBV12-4 and J usage is TRBJ2-3; tentatively, D is TRBD1 or TRBD2 (6 bases each). CDR3 length: 15 amino acids. In nucleotides, the CDR3 is TGTGCCAGCACCTGGGGGGTATTGGGGGCAGATGCGCAGTATTTT. It is translated as CASTWGVLGADAQYF.

On this clonotype: A read error may explain this, as a much larger clone is one base away. V gene TRBV20-1 combines with J gene TRBJ2-5; TRBD2 matches at 7 bases. The DNA end is a closer match to TRBJ2-7, so the J assignment may be wrong. Germline CDR1 is DFQATT and CDR2 is SNEGSKA (reference sequence). This CDR3 has 13 residues. CDR3 residues: CSTRRTSPYEQYF. The CDR3 region has the DNA TGCAGTACTAGGAGGACTAGTCCCTACGAGCAGTACTTC.

The chain recombines TRBV16 with TRBJ2-1, with 7 bases aligning to TRBD2. Germline-derived CDR1 and CDR2 are KGHSY and FQNENV. The CDR3 loop spans 14 amino acids. The J segment lost 6 bases and the V segment lost 1 base, leaving 3 bases of the junction unmatched. CDR3 in DNA: TGTGCCAGCAGCCAATGGAGGGAGGGCAATGAGCAGTTCTTC. Its protein is CASSQWREGNEQFF. Full variable domain (rest looked up from reference TRBV16 and TRBJ2-1): GEEVAQTPKHLVRGEGQKAKLYCAPIKGHSYVFWYQQVLKNEFKFLISFQNENVFDETGMPKERFSAKCLPNSPCSLEIQATKLEDSAVYFCASSQWREGNEQFFGPGTRLTVL.

This chain links TRBV5-1 with TRBJ2-1; D call uncertain. This CDR3 comprises 14 residues. Deletions cut 4 bases from V and 3 bases from J, with 11 bases between. Germline V gene data show CDR1 as SGHRS and CDR2 as YFSETQ. The CDR3 bases are TGCGCCAGCAGCCCCATGGACGACTACAATGAGCAGTTCTTC. It yields the protein CASSPMDDYNEQFF.

The chain has TRBV3-1 and TRBJ2-2; 9 nucleotides match TRBD2. The germline V gene has CDR1 LGHDT and CDR2 YNNKEL (reference sequence). The trim removed 6 bases at V and 5 bases at J, leaving 10 bases unmatched. CDR3 length equals 16 residues. The CDR3 is CASSLGLARSTGELFF. Here the CDR3 DNA reads TGTGCCAGCAGTCTAGGACTAGCGAGATCAACCGGGGAGCTGTTTTTT.

V and J are TRBV12-3 or TRBV12-4 and TRBJ1-2; D not resolved. CDR3 length equals 13 residues. Trimming left V 1 base short and J 8 bases short, with 11 bases between. CDR3: CASSLGQVGGYTF. Here the CDR3 DNA reads TGTGCCAGCAGTTTAGGGCAGGTCGGCGGCTACACCTTC.

Ten or more counts support this clonotype. The chain uses TRBV3-1 and TRBJ2-3, with 7 bases lining up with TRBD2. CDR1 and CDR2 (germline): LGHDT, YNNKEL (reference sequence). The CDR3 has 16 amino acids. The V and J ends lost 0 bases and 4 bases, in that order; junction bases with no gene match: 7. The CDR3 loop reads CASSQDWASGADTQYF. CDR3 DNA: TGTGCCAGCAGCCAAGATTGGGCTAGCGGAGCAGATACGCAGTATTTT.

The chain combines TRBV29-1 with TRBJ2-5; possibly TRBD1 for D (6 bases). The CDR3 has 14 amino acids. Germline V CDR1 and CDR2: SQVTM, ANQGSEA. Trimming shortened V by 6 bases and J by 0 bases, and 14 bases separated the two germline ends. The DNA of the CDR3 is TGCAGCGTACAGGGCAGACTCTACCAAGAGACCCAGTACTTC. It translates to CSVQGRLYQETQYF. The full variable domain, in which reference TRBV29-1 and TRBJ2-5 provide the parts outside the CDR3, is SAVISQKPSRDICQRGTSLTIQCQVDSQVTMMFWYRQQPGQSLTLIATANQGSEATYESGFVIDKFPISRPNLTFSTLTVSNMSPEDSSIYLCSVQGRLYQETQYFGPGTRLLVL.

This clonotype was recorded at least ten times. The rearrangement uses TRBV9 and TRBJ2-3; D possibly corresponds to TRBD2 (6 bases). The CDR3 is made up of 16 amino acids. The germline CDR1 and CDR2 sequences are SGDLS and YYNGEE. V lost 0 bases and J 0 bases, leaving 11 bases between the germline ends. CDR3 loop: CASSVGLAASTDTQYF. The CDR3 DNA is TGTGCCAGCAGCGTAGGGTTAGCGGCTAGCACAGATACGCAGTATTTT.

The rearrangement joins TRBV6-1 to TRBJ2-7; D remains ambiguous. V was trimmed by 2 bases and J by 5 bases, leaving 16 bases between them. This CDR3 contains 15 residues. CDR1 is MNHNS, CDR2 SASEGT, per germline. The CDR3 sequence is CASSETSHLWDEQYF. The CDR3 bases are TGTGCCAGCAGTGAAACGTCCCACCTTTGGGACGAGCAGTACTTC.

This rearrangement joins TRBV21-1 to TRBJ2-6; the table's D call of TRBD2 was not tested on the DNA. TRBV21-1 is marked as a pseudogene. There are 19 residues in the CDR3. The CDR3 DNA reads as TGTGCCAGCAGCAATTCGGCAGGGAGAGTTTCCTCTGGGGCCAACGTCCTGACTTTC. This encodes CASSNSAGRVSSGANVLTF.

The J gene is TRBJ2-3, the V gene TRBV6-2 or TRBV6-3; D is tentatively TRBD1 or TRBD2 (5 bases each). The CDR3 runs to 14 residues. Per the germline V gene, CDR1 is MNHEY and CDR2 is SVGEGT. V was pared by 2 bases and J by 3 bases, with 9 bases between. CDR3 protein: CASSYARETDTQYF. The CDR3 region has the DNA TGTGCCAGCAGTTACGCCAGGGAGACAGATACGCAGTATTTT.

V and J are TRBV7-2 and TRBJ1-2, with 8 bases lining up with TRBD1. The CDR3 contains 15 residues. From germline, CDR1 is SGHTA and CDR2 FQGNSA. Trimming at V came to 2 bases and at J to 3 bases, leaving 5 bases not matched to a gene. The CDR3 protein is CASSLRAGGDYGYTF. The CDR3 DNA follows: TGTGCCAGCAGCTTAAGGGCAGGGGGCGACTATGGCTACACCTTC.

The rearrangement uses TRBV12-3 or TRBV12-4 and TRBJ1-1; TRBD1 is a possible D gene (6 bases). Trimming took off 1 base at V and 4 bases at J, with 10 bases between the two ends. The CDR3 totals 14 residues. The CDR3 sequence: CASSLGGPLTEAFF. The CDR3 region has the DNA TGTGCCAGCAGTTTAGGGGGGCCCCTCACTGAAGCTTTCTTT.

This clonotype was observed a handful of times. The CDR3 spells CASSVAGERFNEQFF. CDR3 in DNA: TGTGCCAGCAGCGTAGCGGGAGAGCGCTTCAATGAGCAGTTCTTC. The gene calls are TRBV9 and TRBJ2-1, with D tentatively TRBD2 (6 bases). CDR1 and CDR2 (germline): SGDLS, YYNGEE. The CDR3 has 15 amino acids. The germline V and J ends were trimmed by 0 bases and 6 bases, with 13 bases remaining between them. The full variable domain, in which reference TRBV9 and TRBJ2-1 provide the parts outside the CDR3, is DSGVTQTPKHLITATGQRVTLRCSPRSGDLSVYWYQQSLDQGLQFLIQYYNGEERAKGNILERFSAQQFPDLHSELNLSSLELGDSALYFCASSVAGERFNEQFFGPGTRLTVL.

This clonotype came up a few times. This rearrangement joins TRBV5-1 to TRBJ1-6; D uncertain. The CDR3 has 15 residues. Trimming stripped 0 bases from V and 8 bases from J, with 12 bases between. Germline V lookup: CDR1 SGHRS, CDR2 YFSETQ. The CDR3 is CASSLDGDVYSPLHF. CDR3 nucleotide sequence: TGCGCCAGCAGCTTGGACGGAGATGTGTATTCACCCCTCCACTTT. The entire variable domain, with the rest obtained from reference TRBV5-1 and TRBJ1-6, is as follows: KAGVTQTPRYLIKTRGQQVTLSCSPISGHRSVSWYQQTPGQGLQFLFEYFSETQRNKGNFPGRFSGRQFSNSRSEMNVSTLELGDSALYLCASSLDGDVYSPLHFGNGTRLTVT.

The CDR3: CATSDYSGSGNEQYF. DNA for the CDR3: TGTGCCACCAGTGATTACAGCGGGAGTGGGAATGAGCAGTACTTC. The genes are TRBV24-1 and TRBJ2-7; TRBD2 aligns across 8 bases. This CDR3 is built from 15 residues. Germline trimming cut 2 bases from V and 7 bases from J; bases unmatched to any gene: 9. Germline lookup yields CDR1 KGHDR and CDR2 SFDVKD.

The V call is TRBV28, the J call TRBJ1-6, with a possible D match to TRBD1 (6 bases). The CDR3 spans 11 residues. Germline CDR1 is MDHEN and CDR2 is SYDVKM. Deletions cut 2 bases from V and 16 bases from J, with 9 bases between. The chain's CDR3 is CASSLAGQLHF. CDR3 nucleotide sequence: TGTGCCAGCAGTTTAGCGGGACAACTCCACTTT.

This clonotype appeared a few times. The rearrangement joins TRBV12-5 to TRBJ2-4; D possibly corresponds to TRBD1 (6 bases). V was pared by 0 bases and J by 1 base, with 16 bases between. From germline, CDR1 is LGHNT and CDR2 FRNRAP. There are 18 residues in the CDR3. CDR3 amino acids: CASGLVRVRGMAKNIQYF. For the CDR3, the DNA is TGTGCTAGTGGTTTGGTACGGGTCAGGGGTATGGCCAAAAACATTCAGTACTTC.

This clonotype was picked up a small number of times. The chain links TRBV20-1 to TRBJ2-5; D is ambiguous. The ends were cut back, 3 bases at V and 5 bases at J, with 10 bases in the middle. Germline loops: CDR1 DFQATT, CDR2 SNEGSKA (reference sequence). This CDR3 spans 12 amino acids. The CDR3 bases are TGCAGTGCTAGCAGGTTGAGGGAGACCCAGTACTTC. This sequence encodes CSASRLRETQYF.

The V gene is TRBV6-5, the J gene TRBJ1-5, with 7 bases aligning to TRBD1. Germline V CDR1 and CDR2: MNHEY, SVGAGI. Unmatched junction bases numbered 10, after V lost 5 bases and J lost 6 bases. The CDR3 has 15 residues. CDR3 in DNA: TGTGCCAGCAGTACCGGGACAGTCTACGGTCAGCCCCAGCATTTT. Its protein product is CASSTGTVYGQPQHF.

The genes are TRBV6-5 and TRBJ1-5; D is possibly TRBD1 (5 bases). The V and J ends lost 10 bases and 9 bases respectively, with 22 bases between them. The germline V gene encodes CDR1 MNHEY and CDR2 SVGAGI. CDR3 size: 14 residues. This chain's CDR3 is CATRSGTDPWPQHF. The CDR3 region has the DNA TGTGCCACCCGCTCGGGGACGGACCCTTGGCCCCAGCATTTT.

This clonotype was picked up a small number of times. The chain carries TRBV30 and TRBJ1-2, with a weak D call TRBD1 (5 bases). The CDR3 contains 12 residues. Germline V gene data show CDR1 as GTSNPN and CDR2 as SVGIG (reference sequence). Trimming cost V 3 bases and J 8 bases, with 13 bases left between them. For the CDR3, the DNA is TGTGCCTGGAGCCGGTCTGGGGGAGGCTACACCTTC. It codes for CAWSRSGGGYTF.

J is TRBJ2-7 and V is TRBV10-3, with D perhaps given as TRBD1 or TRBD2 (6 bases each). The CDR3 is made up of 14 amino acids. Germline loops: CDR1 ENHRY, CDR2 SYGVKD. Trimming removed 2 bases at V and 5 bases at J, with 13 bases between. Written as DNA, the CDR3 is TGTGCCATCAGTGAGAAGGGGGGCAGGCACGAGCAGTACTTC. Residues: CAISEKGGRHEQYF.